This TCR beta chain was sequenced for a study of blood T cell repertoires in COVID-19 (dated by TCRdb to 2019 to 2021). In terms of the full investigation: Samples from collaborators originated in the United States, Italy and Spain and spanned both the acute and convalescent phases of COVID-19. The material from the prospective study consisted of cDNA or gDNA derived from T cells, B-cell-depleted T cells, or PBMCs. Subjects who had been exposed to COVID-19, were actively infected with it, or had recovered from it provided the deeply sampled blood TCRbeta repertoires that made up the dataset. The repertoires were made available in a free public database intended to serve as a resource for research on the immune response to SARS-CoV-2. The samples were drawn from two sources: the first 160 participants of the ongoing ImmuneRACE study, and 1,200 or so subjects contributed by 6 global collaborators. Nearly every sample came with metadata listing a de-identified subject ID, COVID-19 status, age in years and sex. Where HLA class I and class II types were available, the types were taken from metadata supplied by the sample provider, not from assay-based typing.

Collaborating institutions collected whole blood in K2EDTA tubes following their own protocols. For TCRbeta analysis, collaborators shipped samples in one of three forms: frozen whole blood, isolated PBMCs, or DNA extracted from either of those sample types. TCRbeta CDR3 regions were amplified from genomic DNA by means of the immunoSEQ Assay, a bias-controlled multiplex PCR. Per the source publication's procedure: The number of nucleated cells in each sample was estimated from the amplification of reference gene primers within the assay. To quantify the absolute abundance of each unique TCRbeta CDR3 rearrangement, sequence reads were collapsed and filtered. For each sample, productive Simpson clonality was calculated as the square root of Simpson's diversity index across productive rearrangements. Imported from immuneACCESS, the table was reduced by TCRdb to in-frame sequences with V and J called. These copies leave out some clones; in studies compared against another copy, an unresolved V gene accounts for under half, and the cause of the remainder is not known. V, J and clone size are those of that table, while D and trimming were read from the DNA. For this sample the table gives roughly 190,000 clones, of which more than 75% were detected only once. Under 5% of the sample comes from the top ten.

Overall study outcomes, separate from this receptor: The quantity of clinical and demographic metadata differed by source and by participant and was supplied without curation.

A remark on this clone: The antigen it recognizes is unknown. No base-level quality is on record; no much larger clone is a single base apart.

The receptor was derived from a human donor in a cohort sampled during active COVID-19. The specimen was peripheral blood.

The CDR3 is CASSQDVREWETQYF. The DNA sequence is as follows: TGCGCCAGCAGCCAAGATGTAAGGGAGTGGGAGACCCAGTACTTC. Recombination linked TRBV4-1 to TRBJ2-5; D gene: possibly TRBD2, on 5 matching bases. The CDR3 spans 15 residues, from the cysteine through the phenylalanine. Here the CDR3 DNA is all that survives: 45 bases in frame from base 1. V and J are truncated by 0 bases and 5 bases respectively, leaving an intervening sequence of 13 bases. Taken from the germline V gene, the CDR1 and CDR2 loops are MGHRA and YSYEKL.